This entry features one TCR beta chain sequence. One end of the junction varies from germline; a read error may be responsible. Method: immunoSEQ multiplex PCR; TCRdb's copy keeps in-frame clones and lacks some. The sample lists over 2 million clones, approximately 90% occurring once. The sample comes from a study of shared clonotypes between healthy human individuals. Germline CDR1 and CDR2: MNHEY and SVGAGI. CDR3 size: 14 residues. The TCR comes from a man aged 18 to 30 in good health. Some clones in this sample may be carry-over from other donors' samples. This chain links TRBV6-5 with TRBJ2-1; no clear D. The sequenced sample was naive CD4+ T cells from PBMCs. The subset denotes: CD45RA+ positively selected. The CDR3, as DNA: TGTGCCACTGAACGGGCCCACTCCCACAATGAGCAGTTCTTC. It is translated as CATERAHSHNEQFF.